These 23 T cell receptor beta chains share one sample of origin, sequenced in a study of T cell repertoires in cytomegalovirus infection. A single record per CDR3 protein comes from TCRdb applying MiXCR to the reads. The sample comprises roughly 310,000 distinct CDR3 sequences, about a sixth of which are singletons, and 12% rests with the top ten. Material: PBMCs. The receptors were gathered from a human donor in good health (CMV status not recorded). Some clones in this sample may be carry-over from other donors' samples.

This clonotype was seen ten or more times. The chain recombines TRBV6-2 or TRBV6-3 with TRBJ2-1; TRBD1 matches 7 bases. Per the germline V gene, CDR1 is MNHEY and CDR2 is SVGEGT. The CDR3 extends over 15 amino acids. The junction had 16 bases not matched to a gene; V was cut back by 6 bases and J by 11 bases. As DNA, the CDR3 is TGTGCCAGCAGGGGCGACAGGGTTGAAGTGTATAAGCAGTTCTTC. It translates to CASRGDRVEVYKQFF.

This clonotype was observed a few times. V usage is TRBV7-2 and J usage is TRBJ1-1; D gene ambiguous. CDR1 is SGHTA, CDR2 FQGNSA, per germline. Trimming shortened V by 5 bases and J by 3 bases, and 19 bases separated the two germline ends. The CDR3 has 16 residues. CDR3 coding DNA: TGTGCCAGCAGCCCAGTGGTCGGGATCGGGGACACTGAAGCTTTCTTT. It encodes CASSPVVGIGDTEAFF. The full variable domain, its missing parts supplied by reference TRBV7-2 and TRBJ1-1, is GAGVSQSPSNKVTEKGKDVELRCDPISGHTALYWYRQSLGQGLEFLIYFQGNSAPDKSGLPSDRFSAERTGGSVSTLTIQRTQQEDSAVYLCASSPVVGIGDTEAFFGQGTRLTVV.

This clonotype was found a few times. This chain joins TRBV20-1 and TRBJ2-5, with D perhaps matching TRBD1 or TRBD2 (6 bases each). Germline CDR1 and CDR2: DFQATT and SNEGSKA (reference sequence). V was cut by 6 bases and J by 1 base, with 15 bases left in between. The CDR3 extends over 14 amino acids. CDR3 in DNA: TGCAGTGCCCGGAGGGGGACATCCCAAGAGACCCAGTACTTC. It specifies CSARRGTSQETQYF.

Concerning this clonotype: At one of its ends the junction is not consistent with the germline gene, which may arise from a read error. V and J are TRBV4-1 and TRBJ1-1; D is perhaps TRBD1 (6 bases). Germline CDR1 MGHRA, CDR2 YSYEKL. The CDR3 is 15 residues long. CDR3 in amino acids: CASSPGGQLNIEAFF. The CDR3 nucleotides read TGCGCCAGCAGCCCAGGAGGACAGCTAAACATTGAAGCTTTCTTT.

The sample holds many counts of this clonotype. This CDR3 is CASSTYQDVEQYF. Written as DNA, the CDR3 is TGTGCCAGCAGCACTTACCAAGACGTGGAGCAGTACTTC. J is TRBJ2-7 and V is TRBV7-2; no clear D gene. Between the trimmed V and J ends, which lost 5 bases and 7 bases, there was a span of 15 bases. The CDR3 consists of 13 residues. From germline, CDR1 is SGHTA and CDR2 FQGNSA. Combining the CDR3 with reference TRBV7-2 and TRBJ2-7 gives the whole variable domain GAGVSQSPSNKVTEKGKDVELRCDPISGHTALYWYRQSLGQGLEFLIYFQGNSAPDKSGLPSDRFSAERTGGSVSTLTIQRTQQEDSAVYLCASSTYQDVEQYFGPGTRLTVT.

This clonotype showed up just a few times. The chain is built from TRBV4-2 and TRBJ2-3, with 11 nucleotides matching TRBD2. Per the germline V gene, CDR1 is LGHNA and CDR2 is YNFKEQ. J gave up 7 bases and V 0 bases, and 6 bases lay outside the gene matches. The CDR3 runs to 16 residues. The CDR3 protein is CASSQDQTSGDNTQYF. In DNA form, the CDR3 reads TGTGCCAGCAGCCAAGATCAGACTAGCGGGGACAATACGCAGTATTTT.

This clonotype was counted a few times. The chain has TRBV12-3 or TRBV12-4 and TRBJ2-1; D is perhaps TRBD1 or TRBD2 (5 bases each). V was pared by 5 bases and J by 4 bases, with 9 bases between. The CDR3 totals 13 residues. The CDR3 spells CASSVWGYNEQFF. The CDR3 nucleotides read TGTGCCAGCAGTGTGTGGGGGTACAATGAGCAGTTCTTC.

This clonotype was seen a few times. CDR3 sequence: CAINGQAGNTIYF. DNA of the CDR3: TGTGCCATCAACGGACAGGCTGGAAACACCATATATTTT. V gene TRBV7-6 combines with J gene TRBJ1-3; TRBD1 aligns across 7 bases. The CDR3 length is 13 residues. CDR1 SGHVS and CDR2 FNYEAQ come from the germline V gene. Trimming cost V 10 bases and J 2 bases; bases outside gene matches: 5.

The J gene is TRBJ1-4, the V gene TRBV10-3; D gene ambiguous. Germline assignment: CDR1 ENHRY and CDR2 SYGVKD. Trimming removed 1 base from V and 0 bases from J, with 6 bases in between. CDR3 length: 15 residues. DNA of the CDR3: TGTGCCATCAGTGAGTGGGGTACAACTAATGAAAAACTGTTTTTT. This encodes CAISEWGTTNEKLFF.

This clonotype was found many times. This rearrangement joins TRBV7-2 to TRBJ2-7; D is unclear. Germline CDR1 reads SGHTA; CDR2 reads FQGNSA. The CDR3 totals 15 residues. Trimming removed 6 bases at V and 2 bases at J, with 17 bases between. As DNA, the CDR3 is TGTGCCAGCAGGCAAGACCCGGGCGCTACCTACGAGCAGTACTTC. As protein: CASRQDPGATYEQYF.

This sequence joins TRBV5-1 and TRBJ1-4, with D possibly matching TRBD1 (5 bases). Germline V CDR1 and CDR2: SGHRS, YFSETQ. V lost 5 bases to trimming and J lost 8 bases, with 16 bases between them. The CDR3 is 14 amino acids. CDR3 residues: CASREGMTEEKLFF. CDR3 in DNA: TGCGCCAGCAGGGAAGGCATGACAGAGGAAAAACTGTTTTTT.

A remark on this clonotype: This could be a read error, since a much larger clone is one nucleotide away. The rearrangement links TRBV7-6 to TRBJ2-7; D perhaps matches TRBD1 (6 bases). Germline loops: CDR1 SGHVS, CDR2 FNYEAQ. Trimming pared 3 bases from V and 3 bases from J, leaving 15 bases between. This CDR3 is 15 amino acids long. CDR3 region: CASSFLGDRIYEQYF. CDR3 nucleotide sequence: TGTGCCAGCAGCTTTCTCGGTGACAGGATCTACGAGCAGTACTTC.

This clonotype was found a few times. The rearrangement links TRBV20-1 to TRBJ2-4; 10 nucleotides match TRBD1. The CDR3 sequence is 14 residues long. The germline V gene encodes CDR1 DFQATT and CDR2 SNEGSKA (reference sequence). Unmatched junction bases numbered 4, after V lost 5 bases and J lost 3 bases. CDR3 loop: CSAGDRGHKNIQYF. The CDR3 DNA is TGCAGTGCTGGTGACAGGGGGCACAAAAACATTCAGTACTTC.

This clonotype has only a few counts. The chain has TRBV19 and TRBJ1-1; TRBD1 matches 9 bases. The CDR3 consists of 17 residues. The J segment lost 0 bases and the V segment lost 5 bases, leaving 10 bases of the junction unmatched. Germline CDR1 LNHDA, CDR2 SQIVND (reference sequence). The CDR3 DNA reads TGTGCCAGTAGTTTACGGGACAGGGCATCCATGAACACTGAAGCTTTCTTT. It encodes CASSLRDRASMNTEAFF.

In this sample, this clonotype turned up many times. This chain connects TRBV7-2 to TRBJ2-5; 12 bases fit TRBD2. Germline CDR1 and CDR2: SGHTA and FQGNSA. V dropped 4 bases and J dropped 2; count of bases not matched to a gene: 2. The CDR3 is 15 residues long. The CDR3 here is CASSSGLAGQETQYF. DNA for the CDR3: TGTGCCAGCAGCTCCGGACTAGCGGGGCAAGAGACCCAGTACTTC.

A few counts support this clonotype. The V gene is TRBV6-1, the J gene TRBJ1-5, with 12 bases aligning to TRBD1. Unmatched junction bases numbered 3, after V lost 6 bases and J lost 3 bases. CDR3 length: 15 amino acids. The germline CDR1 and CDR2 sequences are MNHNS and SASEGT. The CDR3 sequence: CASRGQGAANQPQHF. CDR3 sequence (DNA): TGTGCCAGCAGGGGACAGGGGGCGGCCAATCAGCCCCAGCATTTT.

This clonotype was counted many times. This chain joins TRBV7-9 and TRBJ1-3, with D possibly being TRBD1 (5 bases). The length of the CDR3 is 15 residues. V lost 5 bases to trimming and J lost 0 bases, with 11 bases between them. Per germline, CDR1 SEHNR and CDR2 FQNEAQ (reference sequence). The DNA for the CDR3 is TGTGCCAGCAGCCCACGGGGGAACTCTGGAAACACCATATATTTT. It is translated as CASSPRGNSGNTIYF.

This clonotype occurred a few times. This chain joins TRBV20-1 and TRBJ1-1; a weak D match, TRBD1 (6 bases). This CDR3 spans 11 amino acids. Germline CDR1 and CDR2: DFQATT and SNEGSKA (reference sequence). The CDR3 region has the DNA TGCAGAACGGACAGAAACACTGAAGCTTTCTTT. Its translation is CRTDRNTEAFF.

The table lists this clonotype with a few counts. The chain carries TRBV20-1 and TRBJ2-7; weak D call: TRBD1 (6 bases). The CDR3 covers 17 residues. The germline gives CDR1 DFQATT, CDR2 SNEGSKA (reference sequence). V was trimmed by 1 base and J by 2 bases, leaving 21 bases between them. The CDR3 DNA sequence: TGCAGTGCTAGAGCGATAAAAACCGGGACACTCACCTACGAGCAGTACTTC. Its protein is CSARAIKTGTLTYEQYF.

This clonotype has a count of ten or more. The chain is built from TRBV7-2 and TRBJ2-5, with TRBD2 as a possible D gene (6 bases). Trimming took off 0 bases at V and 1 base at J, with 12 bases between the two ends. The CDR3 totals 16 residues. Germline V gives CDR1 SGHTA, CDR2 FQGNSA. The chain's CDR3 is CASSLAGVGGQETQYF. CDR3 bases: TGTGCCAGCAGCTTAGCAGGGGTGGGAGGCCAAGAGACCCAGTACTTC.

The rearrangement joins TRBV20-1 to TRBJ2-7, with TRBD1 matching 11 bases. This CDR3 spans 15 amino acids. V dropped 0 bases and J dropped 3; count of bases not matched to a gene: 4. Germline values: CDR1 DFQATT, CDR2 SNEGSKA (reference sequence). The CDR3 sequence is CSARDGTGGLYEQYF. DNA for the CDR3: TGCAGTGCTAGAGATGGGACAGGGGGGCTCTACGAGCAGTACTTC.

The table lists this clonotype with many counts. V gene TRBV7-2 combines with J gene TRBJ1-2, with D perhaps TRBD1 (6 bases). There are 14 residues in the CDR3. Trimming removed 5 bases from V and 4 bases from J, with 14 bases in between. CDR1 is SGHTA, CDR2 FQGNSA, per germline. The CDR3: CASSAPGGGYGYTF. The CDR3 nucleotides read TGTGCCAGCAGCGCCCCGGGGGGCGGCTATGGCTACACCTTC. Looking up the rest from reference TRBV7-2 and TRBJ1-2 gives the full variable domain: GAGVSQSPSNKVTEKGKDVELRCDPISGHTALYWYRQSLGQGLEFLIYFQGNSAPDKSGLPSDRFSAERTGGSVSTLTIQRTQQEDSAVYLCASSAPGGGYGYTFGSGTRLTVV.

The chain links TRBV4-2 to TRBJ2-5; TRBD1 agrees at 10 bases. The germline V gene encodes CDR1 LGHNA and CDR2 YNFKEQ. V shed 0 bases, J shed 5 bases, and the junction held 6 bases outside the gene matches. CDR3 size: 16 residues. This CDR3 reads CASSQDPDRGRETQYF. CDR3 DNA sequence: TGTGCCAGCAGCCAAGACCCTGACAGGGGGCGCGAGACCCAGTACTTC.